This passage covers 21 T cell receptor beta chains from one sample sequenced in a study of OX40 agonist ivuxolimab in advanced cancers. Only in-frame clones appear in the TCRdb table, and some are missing; sequencing was by immunoSEQ multiplex PCR. The sample contains 85,000 to 100,000 clones, approximately 89% of which appear only once. The material sequenced was CD4+ or CD8+ T cells sorted from blood, taken in a trial of the OX40 agonist ivuxolimab. The receptor source for this set is an adult with an advanced solid tumor such as melanoma, head and neck, liver or kidney cancer.

The chain carries TRBV10-1 and TRBJ1-3, with unresolved D. Germline CDR1 reads WNHNN; CDR2 reads SYGVQD (reference sequence). This CDR3 contains 15 residues. V lost 4 bases to trimming and J lost 0 bases, with 10 bases between them. The CDR3 sequence is CASSAFGISGNTIYF. The CDR3 coding sequence is TGCGCCAGCAGTGCCTTCGGGATCTCTGGAAACACCATATATTTT.

The V gene is TRBV30, the J gene TRBJ1-2; D is ambiguous. Germline CDR1 reads GTSNPN; CDR2 reads SVGIG (reference sequence). This CDR3 has 12 residues. The V and J ends lost 2 bases and 5 bases respectively, with 9 bases between them. In nucleotides, the CDR3 is TGTGCCTGGAGTTCCGGTTCATATGGCTACACCTTC. Protein: CAWSSGSYGYTF. Full variable domain (remainder filled in from reference TRBV30 and TRBJ1-2): SQTIHQWPATLVQPVGSPLSLECTVEGTSNPNLYWYRQAAGRGLQLLFYSVGIGQISSEVPQNLSASRPQDRQFILSSKKLLLSDSGFYLCAWSSGSYGYTFGSGTRLTVV.

V usage is TRBV27 and J usage is TRBJ1-1; D possibly corresponds to TRBD1 (5 bases). Trimming stripped 5 bases from V and 7 bases from J, with 11 bases between. The CDR3 has 12 amino acids. CDR1 MNHEY and CDR2 SMNVEV come from the germline V gene (reference sequence). CDR3 nucleotides: TGTGCCAGCAGTAGCAGGGTTGGTGAAGCTTTCTTT. It encodes CASSSRVGEAFF.

The chain combines TRBV7-9 with TRBJ2-2; tentatively, D is TRBD1 (6 bases). Per the germline V gene, CDR1 is SEHNR and CDR2 is FQNEAQ (reference sequence). V was cut by 1 base and J by 4 bases, with 10 bases left in between. The CDR3 consists of 15 residues. This CDR3 is CASSLVTGSTGELFF. The CDR3 DNA sequence: TGTGCCAGCAGCTTAGTTACAGGGAGCACCGGGGAGCTGTTTTTT. The complete variable domain, with remaining parts taken from reference TRBV7-9 and TRBJ2-2, reads DTGVSQNPRHKITKRGQNVTFRCDPISEHNRLYWYRQTLGQGPEFLTYFQNEAQLEKSRLLSDRFSAERPKGSFSTLEIQRTEQGDSAMYLCASSLVTGSTGELFFGEGSRLTVL.

The J gene is TRBJ2-1, the V gene TRBV5-1; D gene unclear. V shed 7 bases and J shed 4 bases, with 9 bases lying between them. The CDR3 has 12 amino acids. Germline V gene sequence: CDR1 SGHRS, CDR2 YFSETQ. In DNA form, the CDR3 reads TGCGCCAGCCGTCTTACTTACAATGAGCAGTTCTTC. This sequence encodes CASRLTYNEQFF.

V usage is TRBV5-8 and J usage is TRBJ1-2; tentatively, D is TRBD1 (5 bases). Germline lookup yields CDR1 SGHTS and CDR2 YDEGEE. V was trimmed by 2 bases and J by 8 bases, leaving 10 bases between them. This CDR3 has 12 amino acids. CDR3 protein: CASSFSGFGYTF. CDR3 sequence (DNA): TGTGCCAGCAGCTTTTCAGGGTTCGGCTACACCTTC.

The sample holds a few counts of this clone. The rearrangement joins TRBV19 to TRBJ1-5; D is possibly TRBD1 (5 bases). Trimming took 4 bases from V and 2 from J, leaving 12 bases between them. The germline CDR1 and CDR2 sequences are LNHDA and SQIVND (reference sequence). This CDR3 region has 15 residues. The CDR3 loop reads CASSRGSVGNQPQHF. In DNA form, the CDR3 reads TGTGCCAGTAGTAGGGGGTCGGTCGGCAATCAGCCCCAGCATTTT.

This clone was counted a single time. The V and J genes are TRBV7-2 and TRBJ2-4, with a weak D call TRBD2 (5 bases). The V end was cut by 4 bases, the J end by 6 bases, with 16 bases between. The CDR3 length is 15 residues. Per the germline V gene, CDR1 is SGHTA and CDR2 is FQGNSA. The DNA of the CDR3 is TGTGCCAGCAGCTCGGCCGGGGAGTCGGGAAACATTCAGTACTTC. It codes for CASSSAGESGNIQYF.

V usage is TRBV7-3 and J usage is TRBJ2-1; D is uncertain. Trimming pared 1 base from V and 7 bases from J, leaving 5 bases between. Germline assignment: CDR1 SGHTA and CDR2 FQGTGA. This CDR3 has 12 amino acids. In nucleotides, the CDR3 is TGTGCCAGCAGCTTAAAAGGGAATGAGCAGTTCTTC. Its protein is CASSLKGNEQFF.

This rearrangement joins TRBV19 to TRBJ2-5; D remains ambiguous. Trimming cost V 10 bases and J 5 bases, with 8 bases left between them. The CDR3 is made up of 10 amino acids. Germline V gene data show CDR1 as LNHDA and CDR2 as SQIVND (reference sequence). CDR3 bases: TGTGCCATCGGGCGGGAGACCCAGTACTTC. This sequence encodes CAIGRETQYF.

The chain joins TRBV7-8 to TRBJ1-1, with 11 bases that match TRBD1. J lost 5 bases, V lost 7 bases, and 24 bases had no gene match. Per the germline V gene, CDR1 is SGHVS and CDR2 is FQNEAQ. The CDR3 contains 20 residues. The CDR3 DNA reads as TGTGCCAGCACCAAGATCTTAGGAGCGACGGGGACAGGGGGGGAAACTGAAGCTTTCTTT. Translated, it gives CASTKILGATGTGGETEAFF. The whole variable domain, filled in from reference TRBV7-8 and TRBJ1-1, reads GAGVSQSPRYKVAKRGQDVALRCDPISGHVSLFWYQQALGQGPEFLTYFQNEAQLDKSGLPSDRFFAERPEGSVSTLKIQRTQQEDSAVYLCASTKILGATGTGGETEAFFGQGTRLTVV.

In its sample, this clone was seen a few times. The chain joins TRBV29-1 to TRBJ1-4, with D possibly being TRBD1 (5 bases). The V end was cut by 4 bases, the J end by 8 bases, with 14 bases between. The CDR3 runs 13 residues. Germline values: CDR1 SQVTM, CDR2 ANQGSEA. CDR3 in DNA: TGCAGCGTTGGCCCCCAGGGTACCGAAAAACTGTTTTTT. Its translation is CSVGPQGTEKLFF.

The chain is built from TRBV5-6 and TRBJ1-5, with unresolved D. The CDR3 has 13 residues. V shed 5 bases and J shed 4 bases, with 10 bases lying between them. Germline V gives CDR1 SGHDT, CDR2 YYEEEE. CDR3 bases: TGTGCCAGCAGTGGGGTAGGAAATCAGCCCCAGCATTTT. Protein product: CASSGVGNQPQHF.

This chain connects TRBV21-1 to TRBJ2-3; the table gives TRBD1 as D, unverified against the DNA. TRBV21-1 is labeled a pseudogene. CDR3 length: 18 amino acids. As DNA, the CDR3 is TGTGCCAGCAGCTCTCAGGGTAGTCCGCGGATATGCACAGATACGCAGTATTTT. Its protein product is CASSSQGSPRICTDTQYF.

The chain uses TRBV29-1 and TRBJ2-1, with 11 positions matching TRBD2. Germline V CDR1 and CDR2: SQVTM, ANQGSEA. The CDR3 is 14 residues long. With 3 bases clipped from V and 8 bases from J, the junction kept 6 bases outside the gene matches. The CDR3 region has the DNA TGCAGCGTTGACACTAGCGGGAGTCGTTATGAGCAGTTCTTC. It translates to CSVDTSGSRYEQFF.

The chain joins TRBV5-1 to TRBJ2-1; D might be TRBD1 (6 bases). V gave up 1 base and J gave up 10 bases, with 15 bases separating them. CDR1 and CDR2 (germline): SGHRS, YFSETQ. The CDR3 sequence is 14 residues long. Here the CDR3 DNA reads TGCGCCAGCAGCTTGACAGGGCCACAGGTGGAGCAGTTCTTC. Its protein is CASSLTGPQVEQFF.

The chain couples TRBV6-1 to TRBJ1-1; tentative D call: TRBD1 (5 bases). Germline V gene sequence: CDR1 MNHNS, CDR2 SASEGT. The CDR3 has 15 residues. Trimming pared 6 bases from V and 0 bases from J, leaving 14 bases between. CDR3 sequence: CASRIRRVLNTEAFF. CDR3 in DNA: TGTGCCAGCAGGATACGCAGGGTCCTGAACACTGAAGCTTTCTTT.

The CDR3, as DNA: TGTGCCAGTAGTATAGGAGGGGGGACTGAAGCTTTCTTT. It encodes CASSIGGGTEAFF. The V and J genes are TRBV19 and TRBJ1-1; D might be TRBD1 (6 bases). Germline CDR1 LNHDA, CDR2 SQIVND (reference sequence). Trimming shortened V by 1 base and J by 5 bases, and 8 bases separated the two germline ends. The CDR3 is 13 residues long.

This chain links TRBV2 with TRBJ2-1; D is tentatively TRBD1 or TRBD2 (5 bases each). Trimming shortened V by 4 bases and J by 8 bases, and 9 bases separated the two germline ends. The germline gives CDR1 SNHLY, CDR2 FYNNEI. This CDR3 has 12 amino acids. Written as DNA, the CDR3 is TGTGCCAGCAGTGGGGACGCCCATGAGCAGTTCTTC. It yields the protein CASSGDAHEQFF.

This clone was picked up one time. J is TRBJ1-1 and V is TRBV7-8; no firm D call. CDR1 and CDR2 (germline): SGHVS, FQNEAQ. V dropped 1 base and J dropped 7 bases, with 10 bases sitting between them. This CDR3 has 13 amino acids. CDR3 bases: TGTGCCAGCAGCTTAGGAAGGGTTCTTGAAGCTTTCTTT. Translation gives CASSLGRVLEAFF.

The chain combines TRBV9 with TRBJ1-1, with D possibly TRBD1 on 5 matching bases. Germline V gene sequence: CDR1 SGDLS, CDR2 YYNGEE. The CDR3 loop spans 15 amino acids. V dropped 1 base and J dropped 5 bases, with 15 bases sitting between them. The CDR3 is CASSVMGGDGTEAFF. The DNA for the CDR3 is TGTGCCAGCAGCGTAATGGGAGGGGATGGGACTGAAGCTTTCTTT.